This T cell receptor (beta chain) appears in the sequencing data of a study of T-cell memory formation after mild COVID-19 (dated by TCRdb to the early 2020s). Notes on the research overall: Most TCR sequence clusters were specific to one of the two donors. In a couple of donors, T-cell clones that expanded and contracted after mild COVID-19 were tracked by sequencing TCRalpha and TCRbeta repertoires over time. Two young, previously healthy adult volunteers, one female and one male, were included in the cohort. Summary of the overall study and its limitations: The detection of some responding clones in pre-infection memory suggests that pre-existing cross-reactive memory T cells joined the SARS-CoV-2 response. Only two mild cases were covered by the study, and larger cohorts that include severe cases with pre-infection samples were considered necessary. SARS-CoV-2 specificity was not confirmed for the second-wave clones peaking on day 37. Contracting CD4+ clones turned up mainly in the CM and EM memory subsets, whereas EMRA was where CD8+ clones were enriched. Balanced CD4/CD8 phenotypes were observed for clones contracting from day 15 to 85, whereas a bias towards CD4+ was observed for a second wave of clones expanding from day 15 to 37.

The sequencer was an Illumina NovaSeq 6000. cDNA libraries for TCRalpha and TCRbeta were prepared by 5'RACE using constant-segment primers, with sample barcodes and unique molecular identifiers added. RNA was extracted from every sample with Trizol reagent. The libraries were amplified in two PCR steps, and the second step added a second sample barcode and Illumina TruSeq adapters. Sequencing of the libraries was done on an Illumina NovaSeq, producing 2 x 150 bp paired-end reads. The authors' pipeline ran thus. The reads were demultiplexed and collapsed into UMI-guided consensus sequences using migec v1.2.7. Using mixcr v2.1.11, UMI consensuses were aligned to TRA and TRB V and J templates and then assembled into clonotypes. A clonotype was counted as expanded or contracted only when both edgeR and NoisET called the clonotype significant, with the noise models trained on biological replicates. edgeR calls used a false discovery rate-adjusted p below 0.01 and a log2 fold-change threshold of 1. As an exploratory analysis of dynamics, max-normalized trajectories of the 1000 most abundant clonotypes were examined by PCA with hierarchical clustering. Separately sequenced CD4+ and CD8+ repertoires were used to assign the CD4 or CD8 phenotype of responding clones. TCRdb ran its own pipeline on the public reads, namely fastp trimming at Q25 and MiXCR clone calling, and kept in-frame beta chains. CDR3 protein duplicates are merged, each entry listing the most common genes and DNA. In this record, the V and J calls reflect TCRdb's handling and not the investigators' own analysis. In all, the sample holds fewer than 95,000 distinct CDR3 sequences, and about 13% of those were seen once. Together, the top ten hold approximately 26% of the sample.

PBMCs were isolated by Ficoll-Paque density gradient centrifugation. In the germline V gene (reference sequence), CDR1 corresponds to SEHNR and CDR2 to FQNEAQ. The CDR3 sequence holds 12 residues, the cysteine and phenylalanine included. The kept DNA is CDR3 alone, 36 bases in frame from the first base. The junction carries 16 bases between V and J, which are trimmed by 7 bases and 12 bases respectively. The table lists this clonotype with a few counts. The antigen this receptor binds is unknown. No base qualities exist here, and no much larger clone lies one base off it. The sequence is built from TRBV7-9 and TRBJ2-1; confidence is insufficient to name the D gene. This clonotype originated in an adult woman who had mild COVID-19 (a few samples of this study predate the infection). The sample titles of this study are shuffled in the database, so cell type and time point are left out; the donor was told from shared clones. Material for sequencing was PBMCs or a T cell subset sorted from them (not recorded which). CDR3 sequence: CASTLRPDAQFF. The DNA sequence is given as TGTGCCAGCACCCTCCGCCCAGATGCGCAGTTCTTC.